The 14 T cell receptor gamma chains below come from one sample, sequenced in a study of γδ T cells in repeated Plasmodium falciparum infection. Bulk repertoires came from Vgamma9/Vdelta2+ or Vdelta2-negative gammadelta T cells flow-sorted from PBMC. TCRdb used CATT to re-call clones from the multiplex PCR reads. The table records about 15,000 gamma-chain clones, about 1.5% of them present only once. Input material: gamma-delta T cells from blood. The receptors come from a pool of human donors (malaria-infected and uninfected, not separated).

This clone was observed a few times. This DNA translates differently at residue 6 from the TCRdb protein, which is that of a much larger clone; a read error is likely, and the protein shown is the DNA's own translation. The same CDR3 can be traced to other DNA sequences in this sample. In nucleotides, the CDR3 is TGTGCCTTGTGGGAGGTGGGACGAGAGTTGGGCAAAAAAATCAAGGTATTT. Protein: CALWEVGRELGKKIKVF. The rearrangement joins TRGV9 to TRGJP. TCRdb supplies no J gene; here it was assigned by aligning the nucleotide sequence to germline. J was trimmed by 6 bases and V by 0 bases; bases with no gene match: 5. The CDR3 is made up of 17 amino acids. Germline V gene data show CDR1 as GITISATS and CDR2 as ISYDGTV (reference sequence).

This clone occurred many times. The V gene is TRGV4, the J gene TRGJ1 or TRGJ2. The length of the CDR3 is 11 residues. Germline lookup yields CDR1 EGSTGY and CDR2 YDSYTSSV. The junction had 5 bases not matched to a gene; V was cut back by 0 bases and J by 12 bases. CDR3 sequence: CATWDGKRKLF. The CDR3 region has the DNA TGTGCCACCTGGGATGGGAAGAGGAAACTCTTT.

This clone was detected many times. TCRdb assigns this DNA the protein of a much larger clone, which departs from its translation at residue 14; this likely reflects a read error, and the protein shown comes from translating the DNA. In nucleotides, the CDR3 is TGTGCCTTGTGGGAGGACTCTCAAGAGTTGGGCAAAAAAACCAAGGTATTT. Translation gives CALWEDSQELGKKTKVF. The genes are TRGV9 and TRGJP. Germline matching of the DNA provided the J gene here, since TCRdb leaves it blank. Per the germline V gene, CDR1 is GITISATS and CDR2 is ISYDGTV (reference sequence). The CDR3 runs to 17 residues.

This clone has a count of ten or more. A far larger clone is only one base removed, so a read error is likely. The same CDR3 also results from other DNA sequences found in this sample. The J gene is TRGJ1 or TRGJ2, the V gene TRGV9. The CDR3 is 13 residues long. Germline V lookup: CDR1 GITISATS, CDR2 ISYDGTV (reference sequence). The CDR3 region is CALWEFSYYKKLF. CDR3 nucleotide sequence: TGTGCCTTGTGGGAGTTTTCTTATTACAAGAAACTCTTT.

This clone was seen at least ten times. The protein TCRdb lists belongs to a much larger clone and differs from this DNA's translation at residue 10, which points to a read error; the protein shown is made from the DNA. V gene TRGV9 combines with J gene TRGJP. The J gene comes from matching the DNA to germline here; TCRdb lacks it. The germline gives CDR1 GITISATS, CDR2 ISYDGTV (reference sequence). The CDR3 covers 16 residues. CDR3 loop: CALWEAEELSKKIKVF. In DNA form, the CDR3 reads TGTGCCTTGTGGGAGGCAGAAGAGTTGAGCAAAAAAATCAAGGTATTT.

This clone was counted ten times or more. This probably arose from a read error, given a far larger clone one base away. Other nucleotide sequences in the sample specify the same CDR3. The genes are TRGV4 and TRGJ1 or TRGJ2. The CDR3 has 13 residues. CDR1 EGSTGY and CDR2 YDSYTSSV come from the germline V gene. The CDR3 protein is CATWDGHYCKKLF. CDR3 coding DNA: TGTGCCACCTGGGATGGGCATTACTGTAAGAAACTCTTC.

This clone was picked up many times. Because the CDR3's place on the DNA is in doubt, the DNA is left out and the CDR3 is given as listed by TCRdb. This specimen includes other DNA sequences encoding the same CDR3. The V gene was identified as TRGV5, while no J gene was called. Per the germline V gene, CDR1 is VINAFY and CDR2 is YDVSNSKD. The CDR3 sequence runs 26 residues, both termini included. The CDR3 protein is CAILRNSLAVEQHLLSQVSIGRIQHF.

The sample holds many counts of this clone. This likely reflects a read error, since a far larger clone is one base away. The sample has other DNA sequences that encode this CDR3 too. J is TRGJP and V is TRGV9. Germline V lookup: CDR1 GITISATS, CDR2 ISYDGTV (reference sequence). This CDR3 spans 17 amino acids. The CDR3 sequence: CALWEVREELGKKIKVF. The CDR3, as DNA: TGTGCCTTGTGGGAGGTGCGGGAAGAGCTGGGCAAAAAAATCAAGGTATTT.

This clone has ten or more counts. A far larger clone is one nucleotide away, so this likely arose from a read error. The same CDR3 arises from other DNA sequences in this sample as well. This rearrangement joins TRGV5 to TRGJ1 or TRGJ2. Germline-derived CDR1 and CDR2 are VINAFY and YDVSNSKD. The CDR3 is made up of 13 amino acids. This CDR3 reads CATWDTFYYKKLF. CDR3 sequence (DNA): TGTGCCACTTGGGACACGTTTTATTATAAGAAACTCTTT.

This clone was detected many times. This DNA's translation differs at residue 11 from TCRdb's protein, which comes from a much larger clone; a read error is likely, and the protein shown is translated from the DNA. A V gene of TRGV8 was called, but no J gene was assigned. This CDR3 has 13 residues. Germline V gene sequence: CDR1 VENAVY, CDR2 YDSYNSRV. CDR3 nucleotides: TGTGCCACCTGGGATAGGCGACGTTATAAGGAACTCTTT. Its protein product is CATWDRRRYKELF.

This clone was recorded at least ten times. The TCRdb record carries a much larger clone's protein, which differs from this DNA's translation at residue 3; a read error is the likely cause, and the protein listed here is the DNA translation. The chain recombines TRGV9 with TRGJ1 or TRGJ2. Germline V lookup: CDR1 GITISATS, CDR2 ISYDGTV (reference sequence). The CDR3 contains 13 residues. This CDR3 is CASWEGGYYKKLF. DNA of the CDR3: TGTGCCTCGTGGGAGGGTGGTTATTATAAGAAACTCTTT.

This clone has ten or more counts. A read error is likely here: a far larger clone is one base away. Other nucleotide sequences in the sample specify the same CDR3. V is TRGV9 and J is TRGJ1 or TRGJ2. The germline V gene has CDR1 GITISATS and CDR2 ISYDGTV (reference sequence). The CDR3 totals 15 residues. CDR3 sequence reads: CALWEVPRNYYKKLF. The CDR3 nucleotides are TGTGCCTTGTGGGAGGTTCCCCGGAATTATTATAAGAAGCTCTTT.

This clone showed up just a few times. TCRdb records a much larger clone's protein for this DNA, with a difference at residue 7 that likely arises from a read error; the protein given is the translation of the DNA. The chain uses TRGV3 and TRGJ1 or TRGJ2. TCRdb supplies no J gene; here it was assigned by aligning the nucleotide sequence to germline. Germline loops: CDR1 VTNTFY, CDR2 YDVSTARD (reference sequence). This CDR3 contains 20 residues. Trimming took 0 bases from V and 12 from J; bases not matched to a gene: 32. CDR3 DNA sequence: TGTGCCACCTGGGACAGGACTTATTGGTCGCCTCATATATCCCCTTTAGGGAAACTCTTT. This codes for CATWDRTYWSPHISPLGKLF.

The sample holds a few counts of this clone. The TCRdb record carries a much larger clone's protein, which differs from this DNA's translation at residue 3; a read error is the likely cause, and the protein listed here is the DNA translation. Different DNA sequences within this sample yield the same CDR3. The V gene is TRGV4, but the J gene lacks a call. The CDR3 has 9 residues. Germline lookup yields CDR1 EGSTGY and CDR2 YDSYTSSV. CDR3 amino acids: CANWEVKLF. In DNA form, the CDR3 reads TGTGCCAACTGGGAAGTTAAACTCTTT.